These T cell receptor beta chains were read from a single sample in a study of blood T cells in healthy people across ages. TCRdb reanalysed the 5' RACE reads using MiXCR and keeps one entry per CDR3 protein. The repertoire consists of 1.5 million to 2 million distinct CDR3 sequences, with 28% occurring once and the leading ten covering approximately 7.7%. Sequenced: blood. Source of these receptors: a woman younger than 45 in good health. Both conserved end residues are part of each CDR3. Fields, in order: J gene, clone size, D gene, V gene, CDR3 protein, CDR3 DNA. The D gene is left open where the match is weak. Rows give clone size only sometimes, using once, few, many, or a class for an expanded clone.

j_call: TRBJ2-7; clone_size: NA; d_call: NA; v_call: TRBV5-1; cdr3_aa: CASSSVDSHEQYF; cdr3_nt: TGCGCCAGCAGCTCCGTCGACAGCCACGAGCAGTACTTC
j_call: TRBJ2-6; clone_size: NA; d_call: NA; v_call: TRBV19; cdr3_aa: CASSIIGSGANVLTF; cdr3_nt: TGTGCCAGTAGTATAATCGGCTCTGGGGCCAACGTCCTGACTTTC
j_call: TRBJ2-1; clone_size: few; d_call: TRBD2; v_call: TRBV5-1; cdr3_aa: CASSIEREIVMDEQFF; cdr3_nt: TGCGCCAGCAGCATAGAGCGGGAGATTGTTATGGATGAGCAGTTCTTC
j_call: TRBJ2-7; clone_size: few; d_call: NA; v_call: TRBV20-1; cdr3_aa: CSVKAGGPYEQYF; cdr3_nt: TGCAGTGTTAAGGCAGGGGGGCCGTACGAGCAGTACTTC
j_call: TRBJ1-2; clone_size: few; d_call: NA; v_call: TRBV4-1; cdr3_aa: CASSQVNRDFYGYTF; cdr3_nt: TGCGCCAGCAGCCAAGTGAACAGGGATTTCTATGGCTACACCTTC
j_call: TRBJ2-1; clone_size: NA; d_call: TRBD2; v_call: TRBV7-2; cdr3_aa: CAGSYGGRSYNEQFF; cdr3_nt: TGTGCCGGCAGCTATGGCGGGAGATCCTACAATGAGCAGTTCTTC
j_call: TRBJ1-5; clone_size: NA; d_call: NA; v_call: TRBV19; cdr3_aa: CASSTLGGDNQPQHF; cdr3_nt: TGTGCCAGTAGTACACTCGGGGGGGACAATCAGCCCCAGCATTTT
j_call: TRBJ2-5; clone_size: NA; d_call: NA; v_call: TRBV7-2; cdr3_aa: CASSAWFQETQYF; cdr3_nt: TGTGCCAGCAGCGCGTGGTTTCAAGAGACCCAGTACTTC
j_call: TRBJ1-1; clone_size: NA; d_call: NA; v_call: TRBV4-2; cdr3_aa: CASSQDKGTTEAFF; cdr3_nt: TGTGCCAGCAGCCAAGATAAAGGGACCACTGAAGCTTTCTTT
j_call: TRBJ2-4; clone_size: many; d_call: NA; v_call: TRBV15; cdr3_aa: CATRVTGTTLNIQYF; cdr3_nt: TGTGCCACCAGGGTAACAGGTACAACTTTGAACATTCAGTACTTC
j_call: TRBJ1-4; clone_size: NA; d_call: NA; v_call: TRBV20-1; cdr3_aa: CSARDAPEGNEKLFF; cdr3_nt: TGCAGTGCTAGAGATGCGCCGGAGGGTAATGAAAAACTGTTTTTT
j_call: TRBJ1-4; clone_size: few; d_call: TRBD1; v_call: TRBV2; cdr3_aa: CASSGQGYEKLFF; cdr3_nt: TGTGCCAGCAGTGGACAGGGGTACGAAAAACTGTTTTTT
j_call: TRBJ2-5; clone_size: once; d_call: NA; v_call: TRBV2; cdr3_aa: CASSTPLKRTWGETQYF; cdr3_nt: TGTGCCAGCAGCACGCCTCTGAAACGGACCTGGGGGGAGACCCAGTACTTC
j_call: TRBJ2-2; clone_size: NA; d_call: NA; v_call: TRBV6-1; cdr3_aa: CASSEVGRGWTGELFF; cdr3_nt: TGTGCCAGCAGTGAAGTGGGAAGGGGCTGGACCGGGGAGCTGTTTTTT
j_call: TRBJ2-5; clone_size: NA; d_call: TRBD1; v_call: TRBV28; cdr3_aa: CASSSWVGQGRETQYF; cdr3_nt: TGTGCCAGCAGCTCTTGGGTGGGACAGGGGCGAGAGACCCAGTACTTC
j_call: TRBJ2-3; clone_size: NA; d_call: TRBD2; v_call: TRBV10-3; cdr3_aa: CAISEQAGGRDTQYF; cdr3_nt: TGTGCCATCAGTGAGCAAGCGGGGGGACGAGATACGCAGTATTTT
j_call: TRBJ2-1; clone_size: NA; d_call: NA; v_call: TRBV28; cdr3_aa: CASIRSSYNEQFF; cdr3_nt: TGTGCCAGCATTAGAAGCTCCTACAATGAGCAGTTCTTC
j_call: TRBJ2-7; clone_size: NA; d_call: TRBD1; v_call: TRBV20-1; cdr3_aa: CSARVDRGYEQYF; cdr3_nt: TGCAGTGCTAGGGTCGACAGGGGCTACGAGCAGTACTTC
j_call: TRBJ1-1; clone_size: many; d_call: NA; v_call: TRBV29-1; cdr3_aa: CSVEGTNTEAFF; cdr3_nt: TGCAGCGTTGAGGGTACGAACACTGAAGCTTTCTTT